This entry is about one T cell receptor beta chain. As handled by the study authors: Reference gene primer amplification yielded estimated nucleated cell counts. Profiling relied on immunoSEQ multiplex PCR, and the TCRdb table lists in-frame clones only, not all of them. V and J calls and clone size follow that table, whereas D and trimming were derived from the DNA. This sample carries 55,000 to 80,000 clones, approximately 78% of them seen once, and the ten largest clones take over 9.5%. The data were obtained in a study of blood T cell repertoires in COVID-19. Study-level background: Acute-phase and convalescent COVID-19 samples originated in the United States, Italy and Spain. In each case, the material was cDNA or gDNA derived from T cells, B-cell-depleted T cells, or PBMCs.

CDR1 is LNHNV and CDR2 is YYDKDF in the germline V gene (reference sequence). V gave up 5 bases and J gave up 5 bases, with 16 bases separating them. The CDR3 runs 14 residues. The source of this sequence is a human donor in a cohort sampled during active COVID-19. The chain carries TRBV15 and TRBJ2-7; D possibly corresponds to TRBD1 (6 bases). Sequencing was performed on peripheral blood. The CDR3 protein is CATSPERWGHEQYF. Written as DNA, the CDR3 is TGTGCCACCAGCCCCGAGCGTTGGGGGCACGAGCAGTACTTC.